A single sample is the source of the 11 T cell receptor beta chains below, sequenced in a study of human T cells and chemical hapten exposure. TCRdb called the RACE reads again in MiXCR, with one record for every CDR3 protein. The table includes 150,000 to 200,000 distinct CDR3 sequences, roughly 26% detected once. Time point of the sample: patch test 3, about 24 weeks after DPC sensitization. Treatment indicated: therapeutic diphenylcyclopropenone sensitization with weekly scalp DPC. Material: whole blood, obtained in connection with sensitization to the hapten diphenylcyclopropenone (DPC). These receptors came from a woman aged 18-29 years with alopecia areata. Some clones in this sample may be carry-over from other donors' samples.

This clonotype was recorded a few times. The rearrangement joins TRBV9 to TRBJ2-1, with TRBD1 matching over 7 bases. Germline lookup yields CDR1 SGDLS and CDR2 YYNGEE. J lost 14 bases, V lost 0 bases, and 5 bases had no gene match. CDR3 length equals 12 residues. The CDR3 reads CASSVVEGAEFF. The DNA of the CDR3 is TGTGCCAGCAGCGTAGTTGAGGGGGCCGAGTTCTTC.

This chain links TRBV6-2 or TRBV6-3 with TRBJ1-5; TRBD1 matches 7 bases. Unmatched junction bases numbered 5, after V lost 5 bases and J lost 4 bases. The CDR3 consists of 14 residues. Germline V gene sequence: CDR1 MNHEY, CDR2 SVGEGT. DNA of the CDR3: TGTGCCAGCAGTCGGGACAGCCTTAATCAGCCCCAGCATTTT. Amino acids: CASSRDSLNQPQHF.

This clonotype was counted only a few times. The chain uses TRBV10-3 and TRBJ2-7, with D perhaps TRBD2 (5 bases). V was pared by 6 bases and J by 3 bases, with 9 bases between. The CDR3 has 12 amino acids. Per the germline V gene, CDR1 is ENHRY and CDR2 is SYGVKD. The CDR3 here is CAIRDSYYEQYF. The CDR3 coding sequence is TGTGCCATCAGGGACTCTTACTACGAGCAGTACTTC.

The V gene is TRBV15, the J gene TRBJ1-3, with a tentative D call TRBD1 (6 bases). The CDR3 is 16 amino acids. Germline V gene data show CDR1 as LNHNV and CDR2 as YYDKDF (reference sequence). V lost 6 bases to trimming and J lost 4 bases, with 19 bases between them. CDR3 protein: CATSNHRGASGNTIYF. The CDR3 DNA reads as TGTGCCACCAGTAATCACCGGGGGGCATCAGGAAACACCATATATTTT.

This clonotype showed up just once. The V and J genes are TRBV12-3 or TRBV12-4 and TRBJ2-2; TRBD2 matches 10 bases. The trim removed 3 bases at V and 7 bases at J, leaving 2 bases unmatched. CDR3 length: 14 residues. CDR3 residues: CASSFTSGVGELFF. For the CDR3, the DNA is TGTGCCAGCAGTTTTACTAGCGGGGTCGGGGAGCTGTTTTTT.

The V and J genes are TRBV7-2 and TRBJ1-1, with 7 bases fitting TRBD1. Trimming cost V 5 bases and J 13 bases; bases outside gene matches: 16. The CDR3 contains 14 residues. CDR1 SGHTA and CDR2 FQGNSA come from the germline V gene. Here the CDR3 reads CASSVGQRGPTGFF. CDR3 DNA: TGTGCCAGCAGCGTGGGACAGCGCGGGCCTACAGGTTTCTTT.

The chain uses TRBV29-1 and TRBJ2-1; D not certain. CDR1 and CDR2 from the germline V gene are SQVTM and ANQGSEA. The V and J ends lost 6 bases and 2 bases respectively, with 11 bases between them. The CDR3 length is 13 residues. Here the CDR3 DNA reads TGCAGCGTGGCAACAGCAGCCTACAATGAGCAGTTCTTC. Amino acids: CSVATAAYNEQFF.

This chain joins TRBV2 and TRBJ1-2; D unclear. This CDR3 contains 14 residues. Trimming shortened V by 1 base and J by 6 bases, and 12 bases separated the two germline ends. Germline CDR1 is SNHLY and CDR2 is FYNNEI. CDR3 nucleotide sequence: TGTGCCAGCAGTGAAGAGTCACTCGGGAATGGCTACACCTTC. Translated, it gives CASSEESLGNGYTF.

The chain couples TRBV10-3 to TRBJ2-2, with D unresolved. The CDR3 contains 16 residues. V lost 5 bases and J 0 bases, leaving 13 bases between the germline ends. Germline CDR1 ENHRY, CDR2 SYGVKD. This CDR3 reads CAISSGDIANTGELFF. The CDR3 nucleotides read TGTGCCATCAGTTCAGGCGACATCGCGAACACCGGGGAGCTGTTTTTT.

The CDR3 bases are TGTGCCAGCAGCTTAGAGACCCGGAATGAGCAGTTCTTC. This codes for CASSLETRNEQFF. The chain is built from TRBV7-2 and TRBJ2-1; D remains ambiguous. The ends were cut back, 1 base at V and 7 bases at J, with 8 bases in the middle. The germline V gene has CDR1 SGHTA and CDR2 FQGNSA. The CDR3 is 13 residues long.

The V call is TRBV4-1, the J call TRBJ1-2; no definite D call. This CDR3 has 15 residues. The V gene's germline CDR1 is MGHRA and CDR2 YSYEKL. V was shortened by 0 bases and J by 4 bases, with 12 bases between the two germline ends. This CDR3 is CASSQDLVEGYGYTF. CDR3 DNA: TGCGCCAGCAGCCAAGATCTGGTGGAGGGCTATGGCTACACCTTC.